This T cell receptor beta chain was sequenced during a study of OX40 agonist ivuxolimab in advanced cancers. About the investigation overall: Ivuxolimab was an agonistic, fully human IgG2 monoclonal antibody directed against OX40 (CD134), a costimulatory receptor. Intravenous ivuxolimab was administered to patients every 2 weeks at six dose levels: 0.01, 0.1, 0.3, 1.5, 3 and 10 mg/kg. Of the approximately 54 dose-escalation patients, hepatocellular carcinoma was present in some 19, melanoma in around 15, renal cell carcinoma in 9 and head and neck cancer in 9. The dose-escalation cohort was almost 85% male with a mean age of around 62 years, ranging from about 20 to 85. Prior anti-PD-1, anti-PD-L1 or anti-CTLA-4 therapy was permitted, and 40% to 50% of dose-escalation patients had received checkpoint inhibitors. Partial responses occurred in three dose-escalation patients: two with cutaneous melanoma and one with hepatocellular carcinoma. The purpose of peripheral TCRbeta sequencing was to test whether ivuxolimab changed TCR sequence diversity and led to clonal T-cell expansion. The paper describes the monotherapy dose-escalation part (N ≈ 52 patients) of the phase I trial of ivuxolimab. Here is what the overall study found, with its caveats: Which antigens the clonally expanded peripheral T cells were specific for was not determined. In the 0.1-3.0 mg/kg groups, partial responders had among the lowest normalized peripheral clonal expansion, particularly in CD8+ T cells. After ivuxolimab, more expanded clones were found on average in CD8+ T cells than in CD4+ T cells. Low levels of normalized T-cell clonal expansion were also seen in some patients who did not respond. Clonal expansion of both CD4+ and CD8+ blood T cells was observed from baseline to week 6 at doses 0.1 to 3.0 mg/kg.

The trial excluded patients who had a history of autoimmune disease or were on systemic immunosuppression. In every dose cohort, peripheral blood was drawn for TCR sequencing at baseline, cycle 4 day 1, and cycle 7 day 1. The samples were taken from a phase I, first-in-human, multicenter, open-label dose-escalation trial of ivuxolimab. Adults with locally advanced or metastatic head and neck squamous cell, hepatocellular, melanoma or renal cell carcinoma were enrolled in the trial. CD4+ and CD8+ T cells were sorted separately from peripheral blood before TCR sequencing. A word on this clone: Its antigen is currently not known. The input lacks base qualities; no much larger clone sits a single base away.

Genomic DNA was extracted from sorted cells for sequencing of the TCRbeta CDR3 region. The immunoSEQ Assay was used for sequencing of TCRbeta CDR3 regions. In TCRdb, the immuneACCESS table is reduced to in-frame sequences with V and J assigned. These tables do not hold every clone; where another copy was compared, an unresolved V gene accounts for under half, and the others remain unexplained. The sample table records about 41,000 clones; approximately 88% of these occur just once. The ten largest clones add up to 20% to 30% of the sample. From the cysteine up to the phenylalanine, the CDR3 has a length of 16 residues. CDR3 DNA only is kept here, 48 bases in frame from base 1. V and J are trimmed by 5 bases and 3 bases, and the gene matches miss 12 bases of the junction. The germline V gene specifies SGHAT as CDR1 and FQNNGV as CDR2.

Recombination connected TRBV11-2 to TRBJ1-1, and TRBD1 matches 7 of the central bases. The origin of this receptor is an adult with an advanced solid tumor such as melanoma, head and neck, liver or kidney cancer. The sequences come from CD4+ or CD8+ T cells sorted from blood, collected in a trial of the OX40 agonist ivuxolimab. This receptor has the CDR3 CASSPGQSQGDTEAFF. Read as DNA, the sequence is TGTGCCAGCAGCCCGGGACAGAGTCAGGGTGACACTGAAGCTTTCTTT.